This T cell receptor beta chain was sequenced during a study of OX40 agonist ivuxolimab in advanced cancers. Overall study: The study enrolled dose-escalation patients with hepatocellular carcinoma, melanoma, renal cell or head and neck cancer. Partial responses were seen in three patients, one with hepatocellular carcinoma and two with cutaneous melanoma. Study-level findings and limits: At 0.1 to 3.0 mg/kg, CD4+ and CD8+ blood T cells expanded clonally by week 6.

Profiling relied on immunoSEQ multiplex PCR, and the TCRdb table lists in-frame clones only, not all of them. The sample lists 40,000 to 45,000 clones, roughly 86% seen once, with roughly 3.6% in the top ten. This clone was seen a single time. Its antigen is unknown. The CDR3 is made up of 15 amino acids. V shed 6 bases, J shed 9 bases, and the junction held 15 bases outside the gene matches. CDR1 is MGHDK, CDR2 SYGVNS, per germline. The chain employs TRBV25-1 and TRBJ1-2; 8 nucleotides agree with TRBD1. Specimen: CD4+ or CD8+ T cells sorted from blood, collected in a trial of the OX40 agonist ivuxolimab. This clonotype was obtained from an adult with an advanced solid tumor such as melanoma, head and neck, liver or kidney cancer. CDR3 nucleotide sequence: TGTGCCAGCAGCCCCAGCGGGACAGGAGTCTGGAGCTACACCTTC. Protein product: CASSPSGTGVWSYTF.